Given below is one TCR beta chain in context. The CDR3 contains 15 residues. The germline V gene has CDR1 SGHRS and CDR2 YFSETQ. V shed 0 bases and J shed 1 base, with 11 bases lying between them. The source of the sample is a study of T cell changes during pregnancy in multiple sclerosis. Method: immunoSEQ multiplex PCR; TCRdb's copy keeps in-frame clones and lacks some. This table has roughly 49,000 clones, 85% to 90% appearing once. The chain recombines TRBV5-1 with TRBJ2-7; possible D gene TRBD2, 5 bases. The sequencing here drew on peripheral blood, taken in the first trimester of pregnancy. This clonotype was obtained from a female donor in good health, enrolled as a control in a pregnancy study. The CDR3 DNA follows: TGCGCCAGCAGCTTGGTGAGGGAACGGTCCTACGAGCAGTACTTC. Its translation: CASSLVRERSYEQYF.